This T cell receptor (beta chain) comes out of a study of blood T cell repertoires in COVID-19. Background on the study: T cells, B-cell-depleted T cells, or PBMCs provided the cDNA or gDNA that served as material.

The ends were cut back, 1 base at V and 0 bases at J, with 11 bases in the middle. The CDR3 totals 16 residues. The germline CDR1 and CDR2 sequences are SGHRS and YFSETQ. Clones were sequenced by immunoSEQ multiplex PCR, and TCRdb holds only the in-frame ones, with some missing. The data show under 300,000 clones, around 83% seen once. This receptor was taken from a man older than 75 with acute or convalescent COVID-19. The chain is built from TRBV5-1 and TRBJ1-3; TRBD1 is a possible D gene (6 bases). The source material was peripheral blood. The CDR3 spells CASSLTDRSSGNTIYF. The CDR3 region has the DNA TGCGCCAGCAGCTTGACCGACAGGAGCTCTGGAAACACCATATATTTT.